The table lists the clone carrying this T cell receptor (beta chain) with many counts. The source of the sample is a study of metastatic and nonmetastatic thyroid tumors. TCRdb re-clonotyped the PCR reads through MiXCR. The sample consists of tens of thousands of clones, roughly an eighth of them appearing once. No patient received treatment before thyroid surgery. In germline, CDR1 is SGHNT, CDR2 YENEEA. The CDR3 contains 15 residues. With 2 bases clipped from V and 9 bases from J, the junction kept 9 bases outside the gene matches. This receptor was obtained from a female donor with papillary thyroid cancer or a benign thyroid nodule (not recorded which). Some clones in this sample may be carry-over from other donors' samples. This rearrangement joins TRBV11-3 to TRBJ2-1, with 8 bases identical to TRBD2. The sample consisted of blood. CDR3 in amino acids: CASSLSGGGRSEQFF. The CDR3 nucleotides are TGTGCCAGCAGCTTATCCGGTGGCGGGAGGAGTGAGCAGTTCTTC.